The clone carrying this T cell receptor (beta chain) occurred many times. The data belong to a study of regulatory T cells in long-lasting Graves disease. Building of the TCR beta libraries involved iRepertoire HTBI primers and Arm-PCR of CDR3 regions. TCRdb re-derived calls from the multiplex PCR reads in MiXCR, one entry per CDR3 protein. The sample consists of about 610,000 distinct CDR3 sequences, about 16% of them appearing once. The CDR3 covers 15 residues. Trimming took off 5 bases at V and 1 base at J, with 14 bases between the two ends. Germline CDR1 reads LNHNV; CDR2 reads YYDKDF (reference sequence). The time point: newly diagnosed GD, antithyroid drugs for less than 3 months. RNA extracted from PBMCs served as the sequencing template. This sample was shared with a second study, whose subject was T cells in Graves' hyperthyroidism and ophthalmopathy.

The specimen comprised peripheral blood mononuclear cells (PBMCs), sampled at new diagnosis, from a patient treated with antithyroid drugs. The sequence was obtained from a young man with Graves disease. The chain joins TRBV15 to TRBJ1-1; D is unclear. Here the CDR3 reads CATSQPAGWNTEAFF. DNA for the CDR3: TGTGCCACCAGCCAGCCCGCGGGATGGAACACTGAAGCTTTCTTT. The whole variable domain, remainder taken from reference TRBV15 and TRBJ1-1, is DAMVIQNPRYQVTQFGKPVTLSCSQTLNHNVMYWYQQKSSQAPKLLFHYYDKDFNNEADTPDNFQSRRPNTSFCFLDIRSPGLGDTAMYLCATSQPAGWNTEAFFGQGTRLTVV.